This T cell receptor (beta chain) was sequenced for a study of graft-versus-host responses after intestinal transplantation. Background on the study: After anti-thymocyte globulin induction, recipients took tacrolimus and steroids for around three years. Study-level findings and limits: GvH clones appeared in recipient marrow, some first in ileum or blood.

As regards this clone: Its antigen is unidentified.

Profiled with immunoSEQ multiplex PCR; TCRdb holds only in-frame clones, not every one. This table holds around 90,000 clones, 85% to 95% found once. Trimming stripped 10 bases from V and 7 bases from J, with 11 bases between. Germline values: CDR1 LNHDA, CDR2 SQIVND (reference sequence). CDR3 length: 11 residues. Material: unstimulated CD8+ T cells sorted from spleen or lymph node cells, obtained before transplant. The source of this sequence is a human donor who was the organ donor for an intestinal transplant. The chain combines TRBV19 with TRBJ2-1, with D perhaps TRBD2 (5 bases). CDR3 nucleotide sequence: TGTGCCACCCTTTCGGGGAATGAGCAGTTCTTC. This sequence encodes CATLSGNEQFF. The full variable domain, rest sourced from reference TRBV19 and TRBJ2-1, is DGGITQSPKYLFRKEGQNVTLSCEQNLNHDAMYWYRQDPGQGLRLIYYSQIVNDFQKGDIAEGYSVSREKKESFPLTVTSAQKNPTAFYLCATLSGNEQFFGPGTRLTVL.